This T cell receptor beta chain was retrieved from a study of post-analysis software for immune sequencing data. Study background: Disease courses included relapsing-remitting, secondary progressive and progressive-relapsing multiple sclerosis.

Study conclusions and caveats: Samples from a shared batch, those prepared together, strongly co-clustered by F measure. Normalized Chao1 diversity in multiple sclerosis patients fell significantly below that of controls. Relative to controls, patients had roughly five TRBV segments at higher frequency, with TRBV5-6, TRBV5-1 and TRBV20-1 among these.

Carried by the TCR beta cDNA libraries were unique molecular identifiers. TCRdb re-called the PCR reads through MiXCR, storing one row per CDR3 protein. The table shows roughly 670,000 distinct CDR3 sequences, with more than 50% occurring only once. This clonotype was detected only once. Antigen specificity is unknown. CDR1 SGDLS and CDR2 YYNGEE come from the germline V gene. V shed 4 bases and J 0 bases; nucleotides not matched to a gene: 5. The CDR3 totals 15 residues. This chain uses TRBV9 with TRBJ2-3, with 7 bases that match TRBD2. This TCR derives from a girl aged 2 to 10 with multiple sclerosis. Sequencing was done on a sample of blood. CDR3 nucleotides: TGTGCCAGCAGCCGCAGCGGGGCCAGCACAGATACGCAGTATTTT. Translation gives CASSRSGASTDTQYF.